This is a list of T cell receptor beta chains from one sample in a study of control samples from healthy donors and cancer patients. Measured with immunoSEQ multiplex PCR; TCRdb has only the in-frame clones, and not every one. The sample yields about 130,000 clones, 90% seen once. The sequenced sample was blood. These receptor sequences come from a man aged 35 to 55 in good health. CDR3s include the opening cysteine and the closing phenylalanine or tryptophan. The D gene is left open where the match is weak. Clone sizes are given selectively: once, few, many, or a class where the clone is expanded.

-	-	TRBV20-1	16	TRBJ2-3	TGCAGTGCTAGTGGGGGCGGGCCGGAACGCACAGATACGCAGTATTTT	CSASGGGPERTDTQYF
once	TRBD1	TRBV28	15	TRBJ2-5	TGTGCCAGCATCCAGGGGGCCGGGGGTGAAGAGACCCAGTACTTC	CASIQGAGGEETQYF
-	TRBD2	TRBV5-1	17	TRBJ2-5	TGCGCCAGCAGCTTGCTTCAGAGCGGGGGGGCCGGGGAGACCCAGTACTTC	CASSLLQSGGAGETQYF
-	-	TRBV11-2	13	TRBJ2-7	TGTGCCAGCAGCTCCAGGCGTCCTTACGAGCAGTACTTC	CASSSRRPYEQYF
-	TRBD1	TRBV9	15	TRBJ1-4	TGTGCCAGCAGCCCCCAGGGGGCCGTACTTGAAAAACTGTTTTTT	CASSPQGAVLEKLFF
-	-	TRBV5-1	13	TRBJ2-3	TGCGCCAGCAGATTGGGGGTACCAGATACGCAGTATTTT	CASRLGVPDTQYF
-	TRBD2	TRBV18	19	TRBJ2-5	TGTGCCAGCTCACCACGTGGAGCCGGGACTAGCGGTCGAAGGGAGACCCAGTACTTC	CASSPRGAGTSGRRETQYF
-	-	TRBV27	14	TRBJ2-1	TGTGCCAGCAGTTTAACAATTGCCTCGGTTGAGCAGTTCTTC	CASSLTIASVEQFF
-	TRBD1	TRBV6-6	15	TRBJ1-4	TGTGCCAGCAGGATCGGGACAGGCACTAATGAAAAACTGTTTTTT	CASRIGTGTNEKLFF
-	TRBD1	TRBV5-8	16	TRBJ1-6	TGTGCCAGCAGCTTGATAGGGGGCGGGCCGAGATTCACCCCCCACTTT	CASSLIGGGPRFTPHF
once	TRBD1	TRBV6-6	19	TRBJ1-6	TGTGCCAGCAGTCCAACAGGGGGAGGAGTTAGCTCCTATAATTCACCCCTCCACTTT	CASSPTGGGVSSYNSPLHF
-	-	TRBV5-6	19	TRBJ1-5	TGTGCCAGCAGCGAATGTTTTCGGGCAGGTTCAGGGTACAATCAGCCCCAGCATTTT	CASSECFRAGSGYNQPQHF
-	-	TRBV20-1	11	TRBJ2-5	TGCAGCGGGTGGGGGGAAGAGACCCAGTACTTC	CSGWGEETQYF
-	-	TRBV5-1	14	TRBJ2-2	TGCGCCAGCAGCTTGTCGGGGGTCACCGGGGAGCTGTTTTTT	CASSLSGVTGELFF
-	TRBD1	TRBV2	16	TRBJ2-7	TGTGCAATCAGACCGCGGGCAGGGGGTAATTTCGACGAGCAGTACTTC	CAIRPRAGGNFDEQYF
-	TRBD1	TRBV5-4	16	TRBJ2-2	TGTGCCAGCAGCTTAGATCAGGGGGTGAACACCGGGGAGCTGTTTTTT	CASSLDQGVNTGELFF
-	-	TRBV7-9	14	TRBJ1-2	TGTGCCAGCAGCTCGACAGGTGCTAACTATGGCTACACCTTC	CASSSTGANYGYTF
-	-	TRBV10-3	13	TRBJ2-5	TGTGCCATCAGTCTACAGGGTTTCGAGACCCAGTACTTC	CAISLQGFETQYF
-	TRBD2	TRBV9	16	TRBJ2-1	TGTGCCAGCAGCGTGCCTAGCGGGGCCTCCTACAATGAGCAGTTCTTC	CASSVPSGASYNEQFF
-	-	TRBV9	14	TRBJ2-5	TGTGCCAGCAGCGTACAATCTTTAGCGGAGACCCAGTACTTC	CASSVQSLAETQYF
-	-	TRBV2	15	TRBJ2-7	TGTGCCAGCAGTGGTACAGGGTTTGGGGTGAGCGAGCAGTACTTC	CASSGTGFGVSEQYF
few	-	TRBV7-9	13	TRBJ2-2	TGTGCCAGCAGCTTAATGTCGGCTGGGGAGCTGTTTTTT	CASSLMSAGELFF
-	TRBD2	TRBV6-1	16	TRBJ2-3	TGTGCCAGCAGTGAGACCGGGGGGAGAGTCACAGATACGCAGTATTTT	CASSETGGRVTDTQYF
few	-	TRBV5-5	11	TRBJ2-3	TGTGCCAGCAGCCCCTCGGATACGCAGTATTTT	CASSPSDTQYF
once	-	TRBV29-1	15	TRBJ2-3	TGCAGCGTTGTGATTCCACAGCGTAGCACAGATACGCAGTATTTT	CSVVIPQRSTDTQYF
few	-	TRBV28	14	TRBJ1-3	TGTGCCAGCAGTTTATGGGGACCTGGAAACACCATATATTTT	CASSLWGPGNTIYF
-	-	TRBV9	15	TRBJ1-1	TGTGCCAGCAGCGTAGACCATACAGGGAACACTGAAGCTTTCTTT	CASSVDHTGNTEAFF
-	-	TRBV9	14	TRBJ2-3	TGTGCCAGCAGCGTGCGCGACGTCACAGATACGCAGTATTTT	CASSVRDVTDTQYF
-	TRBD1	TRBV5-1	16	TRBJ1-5	TGCGCCAGCAGCTTGGCCCCGGGACAGGTGGGTCAGCCCCAGCATTTT	CASSLAPGQVGQPQHF
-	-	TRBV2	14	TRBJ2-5	TGTGCCAGCAGGTATAGAGGACAGTACGAGACCCAGTACTTC	CASRYRGQYETQYF
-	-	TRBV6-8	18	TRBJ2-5	TGTGCCAGCAGTTACTCGAGGTCTGAGTTAGAGTACCAAGAGACCCAGTACTTC	CASSYSRSELEYQETQYF
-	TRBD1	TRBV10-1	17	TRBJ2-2	TGCGCCAGCAGTGAGCCGCCGGGACAGGAGAACACCGGGGAGCTGTTTTTT	CASSEPPGQENTGELFF
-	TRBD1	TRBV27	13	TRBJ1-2	TGTGCCAGCAGTTTACAGACAGGGGTAGGCTACACCTTC	CASSLQTGVGYTF
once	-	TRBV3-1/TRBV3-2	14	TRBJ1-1	TGTGCCAGCAGCCACGCCGCTGGGGACGTGGAGAGAAACTTT	CASSHAAGDVERNF
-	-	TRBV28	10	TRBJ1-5	TGTGCCAGTGGGCTTCGGTCCCAGCATTTT	CASGLRSQHF
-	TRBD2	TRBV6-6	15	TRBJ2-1	TGTGCCAGCAGGAGGACTAGCGGGGGTAGGAATGAGCAGTTCTTC	CASRRTSGGRNEQFF
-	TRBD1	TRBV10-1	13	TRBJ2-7	TGCGCCAGCAGTGGGCCAACAGGGGCCGAGCAGTACTTC	CASSGPTGAEQYF
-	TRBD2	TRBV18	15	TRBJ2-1	TGTGCCAGCTCACGTCTAGCGGGGGATGTCAGTGAGCAGTTCTTC	CASSRLAGDVSEQFF
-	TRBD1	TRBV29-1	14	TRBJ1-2	TGCAGCGTTGAAGATCAAAAAGGGGGCCCGGGCTACACCTTC	CSVEDQKGGPGYTF
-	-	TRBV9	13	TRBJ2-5	TGTGCCAGCAGCGGCGGACAGCCAGAGACCCAGTACTTC	CASSGGQPETQYF
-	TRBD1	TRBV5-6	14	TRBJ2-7	TGTGCCAGCAGCGGGGGGACAGGGAAGGGCGAGCAGTACTTC	CASSGGTGKGEQYF
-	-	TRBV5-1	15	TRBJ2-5	TGCGCCAGCAGCTTGGACGGCAGGGATTTGGAGACCCAGTACTTC	CASSLDGRDLETQYF
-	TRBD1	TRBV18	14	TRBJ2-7	TGTGCCAGCTCACCACAGACAGGGATCAACGAGCAGTACTTC	CASSPQTGINEQYF
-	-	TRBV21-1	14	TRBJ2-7	TGTGCCAGCAGCCCGATTGGGGAAAACTACGAGCAGTACTTC	CASSPIGENYEQYF
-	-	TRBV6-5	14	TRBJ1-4	TGTGCCAGCAGGTCAGGGCTGGGGAATGAAAAACTGTTTTTT	CASRSGLGNEKLFF
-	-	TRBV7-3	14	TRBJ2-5	TGTGCCAGCAGCCCGGACGGCCAAGGCGAGACCCAGTACTTC	CASSPDGQGETQYF
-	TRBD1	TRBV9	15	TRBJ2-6	TGTGCCAGCAGCGGACAGGGCCCTGGGGCCAACGTCCTGACTTTC	CASSGQGPGANVLTF
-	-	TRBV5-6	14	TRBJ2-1	TGTGCCAGCGGACGGCCGGAAGCCGTGAATGAGCAGTTCTTC	CASGRPEAVNEQFF
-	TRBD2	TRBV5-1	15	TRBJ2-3	TGCGCCAGCAGGTTTCGGGGGGGTAGCACAGATACGCAGTATTTT	CASRFRGGSTDTQYF
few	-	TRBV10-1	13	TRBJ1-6	TGCGCCAGCAGTGAGAGACGGGATTCACCCCTCCACTTT	CASSERRDSPLHF
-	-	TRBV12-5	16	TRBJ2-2	TGTGCTAGTGGTTTGCCTCCGCCAGAAAACACCGGGGAGCTGTTTTTT	CASGLPPPENTGELFF
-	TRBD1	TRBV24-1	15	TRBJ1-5	TGTGCCACCAGTGAGACAGGGCGGGGCAATCAGCCCCAGCATTTT	CATSETGRGNQPQHF